One and the same sample provided the 5 T cell receptor beta chains below, sequenced in a study of shared clonotypes between healthy human individuals. TCRdb keeps only in-frame clones here, not all; method: immunoSEQ multiplex PCR. The repertoire holds about 2.3 million clones, with over 85% as singletons. Sequencing was performed on naive CD4+ T cells from PBMCs. As to subset: CD45RA+ positively selected. The receptors shown here come from a man between 18 and 29 years old in good health. Some clones in this sample may be carry-over from other donors' samples.

The genes are TRBV19 and TRBJ1-2, with D maybe TRBD1 (6 bases). The germline V gene encodes CDR1 LNHDA and CDR2 SQIVND (reference sequence). This CDR3 region has 14 residues. Trimming stripped 5 bases from V and 7 bases from J, with 17 bases between. As DNA, the CDR3 is TGTGCCAGTAGTTGGGCCCCCAACAGGGTTGGCTACACCTTC. Translating it yields CASSWAPNRVGYTF.

V usage is TRBV28 and J usage is TRBJ1-5; D is perhaps TRBD1 (6 bases). CDR1 and CDR2 (germline): MDHEN, SYDVKM. The CDR3 sequence is 14 residues long. V lost 7 bases, J lost 7 bases, and 17 bases lay in between. CDR3 region: CASKTEGVWQPQHF. The DNA of the CDR3 is TGTGCCAGCAAAACCGAGGGGGTGTGGCAGCCCCAGCATTTT.

V usage is TRBV23-1 and J usage is TRBJ1-5; 11 bases line up with TRBD1. TRBV23-1 is sorted into the ORF group, with uncertain function. This CDR3 contains 17 residues. Trimming removed 9 bases from V and 7 bases from J; junction bases left unmatched: 17. The CDR3 here is CASISPGGQGVGQPQHF. CDR3 in DNA: TGCGCCAGTATAAGCCCGGGGGGACAGGGGGTAGGCCAGCCCCAGCATTTT.

The rearrangement uses TRBV18 and TRBJ1-1; 8 bases align to TRBD1. The CDR3 has 20 residues. From germline, CDR1 is KGHSH and CDR2 LQKENI. V was clipped by 2 bases and J by 5 bases; unmatched bases: 22. Here the CDR3 reads CASSPVILRDRSDFGTEAFF. The CDR3 region has the DNA TGTGCCAGCTCACCAGTCATTTTAAGGGACAGGAGTGATTTCGGAACTGAAGCTTTCTTT.

This chain uses TRBV6-4 with TRBJ1-1, with 8 bases identical to TRBD1. After removal of 4 bases from V and 4 bases from J, the junction contained 5 bases not matched to a gene. CDR1 and CDR2 (germline): MRHNA, SNTAGT. The CDR3 extends over 14 amino acids. The DNA for the CDR3 is TGTGCCAGCAGTGCAGGGGGCCAGGGCACTGAAGCTTTCTTT. Amino acids: CASSAGGQGTEAFF.